Below are 4 T cell receptor beta chains sequenced from a single sample in a study of T cells in Graves' hyperthyroidism and ophthalmopathy. Amplification of TCR beta CDR3 regions was performed using RNA transcripts as template. The study used the HTBI primer set for a first-round RT-PCR of the TCR CDR3. MiXCR, applied by TCRdb to the multiplex PCR reads, yields one record per CDR3 protein. The table lists over 700,000 distinct CDR3 sequences, 30% to 40% of them singletons. The sequenced material came from blood. These receptors were obtained from a woman in her forties with Graves' hyperthyroidism.

This clonotype was seen ten or more times. The rearrangement joins TRBV10-3 to TRBJ2-7; D is uncertain. The germline gives CDR1 ENHRY, CDR2 SYGVKD. The CDR3 is 15 amino acids. V lost 0 bases and J lost 7, with 16 bases in between. The CDR3 loop reads CAISESSITALEQYF. The CDR3 DNA reads TGTGCCATCAGTGAGTCCAGCATCACAGCGTTAGAGCAGTACTTC.

The chain couples TRBV27 to TRBJ1-1; D ambiguous. The germline V and J ends were trimmed by 6 bases and 1 base, with 12 bases remaining between them. The CDR3 contains 14 residues. Looked up from germline, CDR1 is MNHEY and CDR2 is SMNVEV (reference sequence). The CDR3 spells CASRSPSPNTEAFF. The CDR3 DNA follows: TGTGCCAGCAGAAGCCCATCCCCGAACACTGAAGCTTTCTTT.

Many counts were recorded for this clonotype. This sequence joins TRBV28 and TRBJ1-5; no definite D call. Trimming shortened V by 8 bases and J by 11 bases, and 13 bases separated the two germline ends. CDR3 length equals 11 residues. The germline V gene has CDR1 MDHEN and CDR2 SYDVKM. This CDR3 reads CASQRLGSQHF. CDR3 in DNA: TGTGCCAGCCAAAGGTTGGGATCCCAGCATTTT.

This clonotype was seen only a few times. The rearrangement uses TRBV7-2 and TRBJ2-3; D is unresolved. The length of the CDR3 is 12 residues. Trimming stripped 5 bases from V and 4 bases from J, with 7 bases between. The germline CDR1 and CDR2 sequences are SGHTA and FQGNSA. The CDR3, as DNA: TGTGCCAGCAGCCGCCCCGCAGATACGCAGTATTTT. It encodes CASSRPADTQYF.